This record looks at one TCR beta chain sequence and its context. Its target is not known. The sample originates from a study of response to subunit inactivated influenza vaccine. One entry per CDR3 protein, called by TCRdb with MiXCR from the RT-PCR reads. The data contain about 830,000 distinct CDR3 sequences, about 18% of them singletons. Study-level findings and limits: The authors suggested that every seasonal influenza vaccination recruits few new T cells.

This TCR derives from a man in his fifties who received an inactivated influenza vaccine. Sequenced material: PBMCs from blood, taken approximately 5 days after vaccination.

DNA for the CDR3: TGTGCCAGCAGTTTCAGGGTTGGCTGGGGTACGCAGTATTTT. Translation: CASSFRVGWGTQYF. The genes are TRBV12-3 or TRBV12-4 and TRBJ2-3; D perhaps matches TRBD1 (5 bases). The CDR3 totals 14 residues. Trimming shortened V by 3 bases and J by 8 bases, and 15 bases separated the two germline ends.